This T cell receptor (beta chain) originates from a study of cytomegalovirus exposure and HLA in healthy donors. Study observations and caveats: Association with HLA alleles at 0.05 false discovery rate was found for approximately 18,000 TCR beta sequences in a later analysis. In vitro testing confirmed a few CMV-associated chains as specific for CMV antigens. TRBV6-2, TRBV6-3 and some other V segments were unresolvable in 87-base-pair reads.

PCR used 60 Vbeta primers and 13 Jbeta primers. Here immunoSEQ multiplex PCR was the method, and the copy in TCRdb shows in-frame clones only, minus some. Seen here are roughly 66,000 clones, roughly four fifths observed once, and the top ten hold about 6.5%. For this clone: Its antigen is unidentified.

The CDR3 is made up of 14 amino acids. The V and J ends lost 5 bases and 3 bases, in that order; junction bases with no gene match: 2. Germline V lookup: CDR1 LGHNA, CDR2 YSLEER. Sequencing used PBMCs. The V call is TRBV4-3, the J call TRBJ2-2; 8 bases align to TRBD1. This sequence was found in a man between 45 and 60 years old in good health and CMV-seronegative. The CDR3 DNA is TGCGCCAGCAGCAGGGACAGGTACACCGGGGAGCTGTTTTTT. It encodes CASSRDRYTGELFF.